These 21 T cell receptor beta chains were all obtained from the same sample, sequenced in a study of cytomegalovirus exposure and HLA in healthy donors. Clones were read by immunoSEQ multiplex PCR, and TCRdb kept only the in-frame ones, dropping some. The sample comprises roughly 300,000 clones, roughly 85% of which are singletons, and about 0.91% rests with the top ten. The specimen was PBMCs. All receptors come from a woman in her late teens or twenties in good health and CMV-seronegative.

The chain joins TRBV5-5 to TRBJ2-7, with 7 bases identical to TRBD2. V lost 0 bases, J lost 3 bases, and 6 bases stayed unmatched. The germline CDR1 and CDR2 sequences are SGHKS and YYEKEE (reference sequence). The length of the CDR3 is 15 residues. CDR3 DNA sequence: TGTGCCAGCAGCTTGGCCAGCGGGAAGGGCTACGAGCAGTACTTC. This gives the protein CASSLASGKGYEQYF.

This chain uses TRBV7-2 with TRBJ2-3, with D possibly TRBD2 on 5 matching bases. In germline, CDR1 is SGHTA, CDR2 FQGNSA. Trimming took 6 bases from V and 6 from J, leaving 19 bases between them. CDR3 size: 15 residues. CDR3 sequence: CASRAGTFPTDTQYF. DNA for the CDR3: TGTGCCAGCAGGGCGGGCACCTTCCCGACCGATACGCAGTATTTT.

This clone was detected a few times. This chain links TRBV6-5 with TRBJ1-5; 8 nucleotides line up with TRBD1. There are 14 residues in the CDR3. Trimming removed 5 bases from V and 7 bases from J; junction bases left unmatched: 7. The V gene's germline CDR1 is MNHEY and CDR2 SVGAGI. The CDR3 here is CASSPGQGNQPQHF. The CDR3, as DNA: TGTGCCAGCAGTCCCGGACAGGGAAACCAGCCCCAGCATTTT.

The chain uses TRBV27 and TRBJ2-7; D perhaps matches TRBD1 (6 bases). The V end lost 7 bases, the J end lost 2 bases, and 15 bases lay between the germline ends. Germline assignment: CDR1 MNHEY and CDR2 SMNVEV (reference sequence). The CDR3 contains 14 residues. This chain's CDR3 is CASTRNPGAYEQYF. The CDR3 nucleotides are TGTGCCAGCACCCGAAACCCAGGGGCCTACGAGCAGTACTTC.

V usage is TRBV27 and J usage is TRBJ1-2, with D maybe TRBD1 (5 bases). The V end was cut by 0 bases, the J end by 2 bases, with 10 bases between. The CDR3 spans 15 residues. Germline V CDR1 and CDR2: MNHEY, SMNVEV (reference sequence). In DNA, the CDR3 is TGTGCCAGCAGTTTATCCGACAGCAGAAACTATGGCTACACCTTC. Its protein is CASSLSDSRNYGYTF.

V usage is TRBV5-1 and J usage is TRBJ1-2, with unresolved D. The CDR3 is 15 residues long. Germline V gene lookup returns CDR1 SGHRS and CDR2 YFSETQ. V lost 0 bases, J lost 4 bases, and 13 bases lay in between. CDR3: CASSLVAEAVYGYTF. The DNA for the CDR3 is TGCGCCAGCAGCTTGGTGGCAGAAGCGGTCTATGGCTACACCTTC.

A single count supports this clone. J is TRBJ2-5 and V is TRBV5-6; a weak D match, TRBD2 (5 bases). Looked up from germline, CDR1 is SGHDT and CDR2 is YYEEEE. Trimming shortened V by 3 bases and J by 2 bases, and 17 bases separated the two germline ends. The CDR3 is 16 residues long. CDR3 sequence reads: CASSSLEVRVQETQYF. CDR3 bases: TGTGCCAGCAGCTCCCTGGAGGTGCGGGTACAAGAGACCCAGTACTTC.

V and J are TRBV18 and TRBJ1-1, with 9 bases aligning to TRBD1. Germline assignment: CDR1 KGHSH and CDR2 LQKENI. The CDR3 loop spans 17 amino acids. The junction had 15 bases not matched to a gene; V was cut back by 6 bases and J by 4 bases. CDR3 nucleotides: TGTGCCAGCTCCCAGGCGTTGACAGGGGGAGAGGGCACTGAAGCTTTCTTT. Encoded protein: CASSQALTGGEGTEAFF.

The rearrangement links TRBV6-4 to TRBJ2-7, with a tentative D call TRBD1 (6 bases). This CDR3 comprises 12 residues. In germline, CDR1 is MRHNA, CDR2 SNTAGT. Between the trimmed V and J ends, which lost 5 bases and 5 bases, there was a span of 10 bases. The CDR3 sequence: CASSHRVHEQYF. CDR3 sequence (DNA): TGTGCCAGCAGTCACAGGGTCCACGAGCAGTACTTC.

J is TRBJ2-7 and V is TRBV6-5; 7 nucleotides align to TRBD1. Germline V CDR1 and CDR2: MNHEY, SVGAGI. CDR3 size: 16 residues. The V gene end was trimmed by 0 bases and the J gene end by 0 bases; junction bases not matched to a gene: 5. The CDR3: CASSYSWTGLSYEQYF. The CDR3 nucleotides are TGTGCCAGCAGTTACTCCTGGACAGGCCTCTCCTACGAGCAGTACTTC.

This chain connects TRBV2 to TRBJ1-1, with D unclear. With 3 bases removed from V and 11 bases from J, the gap between germline ends came to 19 bases. Germline CDR1 is SNHLY and CDR2 is FYNNEI. This CDR3 spans 14 amino acids. The CDR3 region has the DNA TGTGCCAGCAGTGATCCGAGGTCGTTCGTGTGGGCTTTCTTT. It encodes CASSDPRSFVWAFF.

The chain joins TRBV5-4 to TRBJ2-7, with 11 bases matching TRBD2. Per germline, CDR1 SGHNT and CDR2 YYREEE (reference sequence). The V segment lost 3 bases and the J segment 2 bases; nucleotides outside the gene matches: 4. This CDR3 is built from 15 residues. CDR3 region: CASSSPGLAAYEQYF. The CDR3 bases are TGTGCCAGCAGCTCGCCGGGACTAGCGGCCTACGAGCAGTACTTC. The full variable domain, its missing parts supplied by reference TRBV5-4 and TRBJ2-7, is ETGVTQSPTHLIKTRGQQVTLRCSSQSGHNTVSWYQQALGQGPQFIFQYYREEENGRGNFPPRFSGLQFPNYSSELNVNALELDDSALYLCASSSPGLAAYEQYFGPGTRLTVT.

This chain uses TRBV6-5 with TRBJ2-1; 11 positions agree with TRBD1. The CDR3 is made up of 15 amino acids. Germline V CDR1 and CDR2: MNHEY, SVGAGI. J lost 12 bases, V lost 5 bases, and 12 bases had no gene match. CDR3 DNA sequence: TGTGCCAGCAGTGGGACCGGGACAGGGGGAACACGGCAGTTCTTC. Its translation: CASSGTGTGGTRQFF.

The rearrangement links TRBV5-1 to TRBJ2-7; 10 nucleotides agree with TRBD2. CDR1 is SGHRS and CDR2 is YFSETQ in the germline V gene. CDR3 length equals 16 residues. Germline trimming cut 4 bases from V and 2 bases from J; bases unmatched to any gene: 9. The CDR3 here is CASSNPGTSDPYEQYF. As DNA, the CDR3 is TGCGCCAGCAGCAACCCTGGGACTAGCGACCCCTACGAGCAGTACTTC.

The chain joins TRBV5-1 to TRBJ2-5; possible D gene TRBD1, 5 bases. The CDR3 runs to 15 residues. CDR1 is SGHRS and CDR2 is YFSETQ in the germline V gene. V was shortened by 4 bases and J by 5 bases, with 18 bases between the two germline ends. The CDR3 sequence is CASSPTLGQEETQYF. The CDR3 nucleotides are TGCGCCAGCAGCCCTACACTGGGGCAAGAGGAGACCCAGTACTTC.

The V call is TRBV7-2, the J call TRBJ2-5; possibly TRBD1 for D (6 bases). CDR1 is SGHTA, CDR2 FQGNSA, per germline. The CDR3 is made up of 13 amino acids. The chain's CDR3 is CAAKRGGEETQYF. CDR3 DNA sequence: TGTGCTGCGAAAAGAGGGGGTGAAGAGACCCAGTACTTC.

The V and J genes are TRBV28 and TRBJ1-5, with TRBD1 identical over 9 bases. V trimming: 0 bases; J trimming: 0 bases; junction bases outside the gene matches: 6. This CDR3 region has 18 residues. Looked up from germline, CDR1 is MDHEN and CDR2 is SYDVKM. CDR3 protein: CASSLWGQGRYSNQPQHF. The CDR3 DNA reads as TGTGCCAGCAGTTTATGGGGACAGGGAAGATATAGCAATCAGCCCCAGCATTTT.

This chain joins TRBV10-3 and TRBJ1-1, with 8 bases matching TRBD1. The germline V gene encodes CDR1 ENHRY and CDR2 SYGVKD. This CDR3 contains 15 residues. Trimming removed 6 bases from V and 3 bases from J; junction bases left unmatched: 9. CDR3 DNA sequence: TGTGCCATCAGCCGTGACAGGGGACAGGACACTGAAGCTTTCTTT. Protein sequence: CAISRDRGQDTEAFF.

This rearrangement joins TRBV27 to TRBJ2-1, with 15 bases identical to TRBD2. The germline CDR1 and CDR2 sequences are MNHEY and SMNVEV (reference sequence). The CDR3 covers 15 residues. Trimming cost V 5 bases and J 10 bases; bases outside gene matches: 6. This chain's CDR3 is CASSTGLAGGQEQFF. CDR3 DNA sequence: TGTGCCAGCAGTACCGGACTAGCGGGAGGGCAAGAGCAGTTCTTC.

This chain uses TRBV9 with TRBJ2-3, with 9 bases aligning to TRBD2. Looked up from germline, CDR1 is SGDLS and CDR2 is YYNGEE. V lost 3 bases to trimming and J lost 3 bases; unmatched junction nucleotides: 11. CDR3 size: 17 residues. CDR3 amino acids: CASSAARAGGPTDTQYF. As DNA, the CDR3 is TGTGCCAGCAGCGCCGCGAGGGCGGGAGGGCCAACAGATACGCAGTATTTT.

This clone occurred once. V is TRBV9 and J is TRBJ1-4; 8 bases are a match to TRBD1. The V gene's germline CDR1 is SGDLS and CDR2 YYNGEE. V lost 0 bases, J lost 10 bases, and 2 bases stayed unmatched. The CDR3 extends over 13 amino acids. CDR3 coding DNA: TGTGCCAGCAGCGTAGACAGGGGGGGAAAACTGTTTTTT. Residues: CASSVDRGGKLFF.